The source of this TCR beta chain is a study of blood T cell repertoires in COVID-19. Assay: immunoSEQ multiplex PCR; the TCRdb copy retains only in-frame clones and omits some. The data hold around 310,000 clones, with 90% observed a single time. The germline CDR1 and CDR2 sequences are SGHVS and FQNEAQ. There are 15 residues in the CDR3. After removal of 1 base from V and 4 bases from J, the junction contained 5 bases not matched to a gene. The TCR was taken from a woman aged 40 to 50 with COVID-19, enrolled during active disease. What was sequenced was peripheral blood. The rearrangement joins TRBV7-8 to TRBJ1-2, with 8 bases that match TRBD1. CDR3: CASSLGRDRTYGYTF. The DNA for the CDR3 is TGTGCCAGCAGCTTAGGGCGGGACAGGACCTATGGCTACACCTTC.